A single sample gave rise to the 8 T cell receptor beta chains below, sequenced in a study of blood T cell repertoires in COVID-19. The repertoire was sequenced with immunoSEQ multiplex PCR; TCRdb's copy has only in-frame clones and lacks some. The repertoire holds fewer than 300,000 clones, with more than 85% as singletons. The sequencing input was peripheral blood. The source of these receptors is a person aged 18 to 30 with COVID-19, enrolled during active disease.

This clone is a singleton in its sample. V gene TRBV5-6 combines with J gene TRBJ2-5, with D possibly being TRBD2 (6 bases). Trimming pared 3 bases from V and 4 bases from J, leaving 19 bases between. Germline V gives CDR1 SGHDT, CDR2 YYEEEE. This CDR3 region has 16 residues. This chain's CDR3 is CASSSSVGGFLETQYF. The DNA of the CDR3 is TGTGCCAGCAGCTCCTCAGTTGGAGGGTTTCTAGAGACCCAGTACTTC. The full variable domain, in which reference TRBV5-6 and TRBJ2-5 provide the parts outside the CDR3, is DAGVTQSPTHLIKTRGQQVTLRCSPKSGHDTVSWYQQALGQGPQFIFQYYEEEERQRGNFPDRFSGHQFPNYSSELNVNALLLGDSALYLCASSSSVGGFLETQYFGPGTRLLVL.

The chain is built from TRBV7-9 and TRBJ2-7; D possibly corresponds to TRBD1 (6 bases). V lost 6 bases and J 6 bases, leaving 21 bases between the germline ends. CDR1 and CDR2 from the germline V gene are SEHNR and FQNEAQ (reference sequence). The CDR3 spans 15 residues. The CDR3 loop is CASSHRDWSPLEQYF. CDR3 in DNA: TGTGCCAGCAGTCACAGGGATTGGAGCCCCCTCGAGCAGTACTTC.

The chain recombines TRBV6-5 with TRBJ2-5; TRBD1 might be the D (6 bases). CDR1 MNHEY and CDR2 SVGAGI come from the germline V gene. CDR3 size: 11 residues. The ends were cut back, 6 bases at V and 7 bases at J, with 9 bases in the middle. CDR3 sequence reads: CASRTGGTQYF. The CDR3 coding sequence is TGTGCCAGCAGGACAGGAGGGACCCAGTACTTC.

The chain has TRBV5-6 and TRBJ1-4, with TRBD1 matching over 7 bases. CDR1 and CDR2 from the germline V gene are SGHDT and YYEEEE. V shed 2 bases, J shed 4 bases, and the junction held 2 bases outside the gene matches. This CDR3 is built from 14 residues. As DNA, the CDR3 is TGTGCCAGCAGCTTTGGGACAGTTAATGAAAAACTGTTTTTT. Translated: CASSFGTVNEKLFF.

The rearrangement joins TRBV14 to TRBJ2-7; TRBD2 agrees at 9 bases. V dropped 5 bases and J dropped 4; count of bases not matched to a gene: 9. CDR3 size: 15 residues. Germline CDR1 is SGHDN and CDR2 is FVKESK. CDR3 sequence (DNA): TGTGCCAGCAGCGGTACGGGACTAGCCTATTACGAGCAGTACTTC. This encodes CASSGTGLAYYEQYF. The full variable domain, completed using reference TRBV14 and TRBJ2-7, is EAGVTQFPSHSVIEKGQTVTLRCDPISGHDNLYWYRRVMGKEIKFLLHFVKESKQDESGMPNNRFLAERTGGTYSTLKVQPAELEDSGVYFCASSGTGLAYYEQYFGPGTRLTVT.

CDR3 in DNA: TGCAGCGTTGCGGGGGGGACTAGCGAGTACGGGGCCAAAAACATTCAGTACTTC. As protein: CSVAGGTSEYGAKNIQYF. The chain links TRBV29-1 to TRBJ2-4, with 10 bases that match TRBD2. Trimming took 4 bases from V and 1 from J; bases not matched to a gene: 13. The CDR3 consists of 18 residues. Germline assignment: CDR1 SQVTM and CDR2 ANQGSEA. Together with reference TRBV29-1 and TRBJ2-4, the CDR3 gives the full variable domain: SAVISQKPSRDICQRGTSLTIQCQVDSQVTMMFWYRQQPGQSLTLIATANQGSEATYESGFVIDKFPISRPNLTFSTLTVSNMSPEDSSIYLCSVAGGTSEYGAKNIQYFGAGTRLSVL.

The CDR3 loop is CASSLGGSSSYEQYF. As DNA, the CDR3 is TGTGCCAGCAGCCTGGGGGGGTCAAGCTCCTACGAGCAGTACTTC. V is TRBV9 and J is TRBJ2-7, with 7 bases fitting TRBD2. The germline V gene encodes CDR1 SGDLS and CDR2 YYNGEE. The CDR3 is 15 amino acids. The V gene end was trimmed by 4 bases and the J gene end by 0 bases; junction bases not matched to a gene: 7.

The chain recombines TRBV21-1 with TRBJ1-5; the D call in the table, TRBD1, was not verified against the DNA. TRBV21-1 is flagged as a pseudogene. The CDR3 is 14 amino acids. In DNA, the CDR3 is TGTGCCAGCAGCTATGCAGGGGGTTATCAGCCCCAGCATTTT. Amino acids: CASSYAGGYQPQHF.